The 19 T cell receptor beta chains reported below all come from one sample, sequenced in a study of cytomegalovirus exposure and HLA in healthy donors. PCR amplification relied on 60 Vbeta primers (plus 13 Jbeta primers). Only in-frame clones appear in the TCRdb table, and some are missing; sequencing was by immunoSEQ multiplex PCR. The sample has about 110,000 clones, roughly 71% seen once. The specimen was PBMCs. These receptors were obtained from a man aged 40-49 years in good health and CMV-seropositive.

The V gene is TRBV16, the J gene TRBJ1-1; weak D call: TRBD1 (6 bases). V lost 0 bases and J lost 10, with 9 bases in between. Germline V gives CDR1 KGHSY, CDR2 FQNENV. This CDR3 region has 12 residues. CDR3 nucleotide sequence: TGTGCCAGCAGCCAATCTCAGGGGCGAGCTTTCTTT. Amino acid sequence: CASSQSQGRAFF. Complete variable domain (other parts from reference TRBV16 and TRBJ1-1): GEEVAQTPKHLVRGEGQKAKLYCAPIKGHSYVFWYQQVLKNEFKFLISFQNENVFDETGMPKERFSAKCLPNSPCSLEIQATKLEDSAVYFCASSQSQGRAFFGQGTRLTVV.

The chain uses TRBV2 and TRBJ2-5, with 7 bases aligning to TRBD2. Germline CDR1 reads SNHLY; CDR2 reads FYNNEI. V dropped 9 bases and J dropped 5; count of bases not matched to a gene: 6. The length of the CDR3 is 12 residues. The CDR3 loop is CASTGGSETQYF. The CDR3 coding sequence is TGTGCCAGTACGGGAGGCTCCGAGACCCAGTACTTC.

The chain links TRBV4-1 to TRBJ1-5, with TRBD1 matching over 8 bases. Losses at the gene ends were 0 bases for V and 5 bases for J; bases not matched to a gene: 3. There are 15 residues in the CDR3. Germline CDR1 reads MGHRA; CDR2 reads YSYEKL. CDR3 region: CASSQEGTGYQPQHF. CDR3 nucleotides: TGCGCCAGCAGCCAAGAAGGGACAGGCTATCAGCCCCAGCATTTT.

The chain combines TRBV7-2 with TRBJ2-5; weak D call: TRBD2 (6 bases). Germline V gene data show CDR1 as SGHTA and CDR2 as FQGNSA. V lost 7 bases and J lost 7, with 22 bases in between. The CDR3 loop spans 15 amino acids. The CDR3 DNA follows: TGTGCCAGCACTCGGGCTAGCGCGGACCCGGGGACCCAGTACTTC. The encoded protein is CASTRASADPGTQYF.

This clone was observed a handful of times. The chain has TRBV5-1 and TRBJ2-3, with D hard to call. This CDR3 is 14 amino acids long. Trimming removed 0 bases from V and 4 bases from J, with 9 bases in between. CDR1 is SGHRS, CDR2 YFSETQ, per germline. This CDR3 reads CASSLGQVADTQYF. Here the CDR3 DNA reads TGCGCCAGCAGCTTGGGTCAGGTGGCAGATACGCAGTATTTT.

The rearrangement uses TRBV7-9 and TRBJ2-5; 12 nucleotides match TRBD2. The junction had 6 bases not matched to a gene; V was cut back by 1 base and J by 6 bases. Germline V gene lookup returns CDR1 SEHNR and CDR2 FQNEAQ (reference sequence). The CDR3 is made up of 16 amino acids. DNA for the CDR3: TGTGCCAGCAGCTTAGTCCCGACTAGCGGGAGTCAGACCCAGTACTTC. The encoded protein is CASSLVPTSGSQTQYF.

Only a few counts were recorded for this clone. DNA of the CDR3: TGTGCCAGCAGCCAAGTAGCCAGCTACGAGCAGTACTTC. It specifies CASSQVASYEQYF. The chain combines TRBV4-2 with TRBJ2-7; D unclear. V was cut by 1 base and J by 3 bases, with 7 bases left in between. The germline V gene encodes CDR1 LGHNA and CDR2 YNFKEQ. The length of the CDR3 is 13 residues.

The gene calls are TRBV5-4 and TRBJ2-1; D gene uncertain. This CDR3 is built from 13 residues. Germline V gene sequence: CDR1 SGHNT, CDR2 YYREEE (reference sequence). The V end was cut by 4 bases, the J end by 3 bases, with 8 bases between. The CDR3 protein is CASSLRGYNEQFF. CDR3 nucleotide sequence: TGTGCCAGCAGCCTAAGAGGCTACAATGAGCAGTTCTTC.

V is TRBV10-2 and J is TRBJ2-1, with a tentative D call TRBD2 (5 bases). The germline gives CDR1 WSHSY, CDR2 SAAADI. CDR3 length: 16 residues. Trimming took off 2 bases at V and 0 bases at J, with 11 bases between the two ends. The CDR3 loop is CASSEGGLSSYNEQFF. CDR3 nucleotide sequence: TGCGCCAGCAGTGAGGGCGGGCTGAGCTCCTACAATGAGCAGTTCTTC.

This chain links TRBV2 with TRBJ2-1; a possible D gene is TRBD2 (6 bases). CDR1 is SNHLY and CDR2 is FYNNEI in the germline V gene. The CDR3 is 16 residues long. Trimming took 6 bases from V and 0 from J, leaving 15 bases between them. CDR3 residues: CASRPGTGRSYNEQFF. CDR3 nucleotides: TGTGCCAGCAGGCCCGGGACTGGGCGCTCCTACAATGAGCAGTTCTTC.

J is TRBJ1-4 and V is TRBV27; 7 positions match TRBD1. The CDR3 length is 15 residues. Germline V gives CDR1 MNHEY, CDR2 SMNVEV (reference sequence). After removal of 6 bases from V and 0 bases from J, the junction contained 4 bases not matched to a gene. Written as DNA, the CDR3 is TGTGCCAGCAGGAACAGGGGAGCAACTAATGAAAAACTGTTTTTT. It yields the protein CASRNRGATNEKLFF.

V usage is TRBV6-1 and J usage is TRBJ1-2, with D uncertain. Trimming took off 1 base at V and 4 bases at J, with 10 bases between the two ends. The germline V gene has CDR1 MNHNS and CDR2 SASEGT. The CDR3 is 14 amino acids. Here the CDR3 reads CASSEGERGYGYTF. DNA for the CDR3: TGTGCCAGCAGTGAAGGGGAGCGGGGCTATGGCTACACCTTC.

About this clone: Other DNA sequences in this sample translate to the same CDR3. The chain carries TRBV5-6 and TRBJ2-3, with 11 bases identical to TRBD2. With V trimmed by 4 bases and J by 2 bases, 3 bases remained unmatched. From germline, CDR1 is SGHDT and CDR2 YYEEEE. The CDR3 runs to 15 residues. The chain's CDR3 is CASSPGLADTDTQYF. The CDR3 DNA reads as TGTGCCAGCAGCCCGGGACTAGCGGACACAGATACGCAGTATTTT.

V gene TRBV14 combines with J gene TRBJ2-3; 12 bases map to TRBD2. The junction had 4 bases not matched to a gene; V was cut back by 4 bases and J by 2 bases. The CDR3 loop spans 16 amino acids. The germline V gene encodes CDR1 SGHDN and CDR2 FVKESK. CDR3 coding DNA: TGTGCCAGCAGCCTCGGGACTAGCGGGTTCACAGATACGCAGTATTTT. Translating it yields CASSLGTSGFTDTQYF.

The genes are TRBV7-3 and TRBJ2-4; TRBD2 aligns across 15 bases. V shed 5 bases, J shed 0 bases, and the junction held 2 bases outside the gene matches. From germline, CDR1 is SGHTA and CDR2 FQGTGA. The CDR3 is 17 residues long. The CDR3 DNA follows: TGTGCCAGCAGCCCGGGACTAGCGGGAGGAGCCAAAAACATTCAGTACTTC. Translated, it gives CASSPGLAGGAKNIQYF.

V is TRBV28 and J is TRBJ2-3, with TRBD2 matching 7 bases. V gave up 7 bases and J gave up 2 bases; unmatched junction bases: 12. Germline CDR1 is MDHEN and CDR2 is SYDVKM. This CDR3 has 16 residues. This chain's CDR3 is CASNFPWAGDTDTQYF. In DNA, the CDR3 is TGTGCCAGCAATTTTCCCTGGGCGGGGGACACAGATACGCAGTATTTT.

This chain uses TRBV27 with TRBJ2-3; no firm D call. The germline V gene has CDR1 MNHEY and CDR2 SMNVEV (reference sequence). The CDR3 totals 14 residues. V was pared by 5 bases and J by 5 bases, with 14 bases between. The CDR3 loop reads CASSPLVFQDTQYF. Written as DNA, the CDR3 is TGTGCCAGCAGTCCGCTAGTTTTCCAAGATACGCAGTATTTT.

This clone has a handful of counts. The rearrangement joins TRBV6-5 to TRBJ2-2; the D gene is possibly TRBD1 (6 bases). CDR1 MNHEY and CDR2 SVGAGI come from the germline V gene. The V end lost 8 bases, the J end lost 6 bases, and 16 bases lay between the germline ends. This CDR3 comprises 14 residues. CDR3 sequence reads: CASGLSAGAGELFF. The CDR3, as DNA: TGTGCCAGCGGCTTATCCGCAGGGGCCGGGGAGCTGTTTTTT.

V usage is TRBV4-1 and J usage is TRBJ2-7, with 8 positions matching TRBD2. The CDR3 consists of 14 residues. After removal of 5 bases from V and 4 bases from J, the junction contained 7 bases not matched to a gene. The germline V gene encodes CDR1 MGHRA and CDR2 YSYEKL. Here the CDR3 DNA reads TGCGCCAGCAGCTCGGGACTAGAGTCGTACGAGCAGTACGTC. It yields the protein CASSSGLESYEQYV.